Listed below are T cell receptor beta chains from one sample, sequenced in a study of T-cell reconstitution after alpha-beta-depleted transplantation in children. TCRdb used MiXCR to reprocess the PCR reads, holding one entry per CDR3 protein. This sample has approximately 520,000 distinct CDR3 sequences, with 11% found just once. Here the sequenced sample was PBMCs, mostly from graft donor cells, taken 180 days after TCRalphabeta/CD19-depleted stem cell transplant. The receptors come from a female patient aged 2-15 years who had a stem cell transplant for aplastic anemia, so the T cells may come from the graft donor. The CDR3 runs from the conserved cysteine through the conserved F or W. The order of the fields is clone size, J gene, V gene, D gene, CDR3 DNA, CDR3 protein. D genes are given only for firm matches. The size field is filled for only some rows; it gives once, few, many or a size class.

>.|TRBJ2-1|TRBV4-3|TRBD2
TGCGCCAGCAGCCATCTTGGCGCGGGAAGCGGGGGAAACAATGAGCAGTTCTTC
CASSHLGAGSGGNNEQFF
>.|TRBJ2-7|TRBV11-2|.
TGTGCCAGCAGCCCCCCCCGTCGGACCTACGAGCAGTACTTC
CASSPPRRTYEQYF
>few|TRBJ2-1|TRBV7-2|TRBD2
TGTGCCAGCAGTCGAGCGGGATGGAAAGACAATGAGCAGTTCTTC
CASSRAGWKDNEQFF
>.|TRBJ2-1|TRBV11-2|.
TGTGCCAGCAGCTTAGGTCAGGGGCTAACTTACAATGTGCAGTTCTTC
CASSLGQGLTYNVQFF
>.|TRBJ1-2|TRBV14|.
TGTGCCAGCAGCCAAGGGTCAGGGACCTATGGCTACACCTTC
CASSQGSGTYGYTF
>.|TRBJ1-5|TRBV10-3|TRBD1
TGTGCCATCAGTGCCGGACAGGGCGGCAATCAGCCCCAGCATTTT
CAISAGQGGNQPQHF
>many|TRBJ2-7|TRBV18|TRBD1
TGTGCCAGCTCACAAGACAGGGATGACTACGAGCAGTACTTC
CASSQDRDDYEQYF
>few|TRBJ1-6|TRBV5-1|.
TGCGCCAGCAGCTTATCCGGGGGCAATTCACCCCTCCACTTT
CASSLSGGNSPLHF
>.|TRBJ2-1|TRBV2|.
TGTGCCAGCAGTCAAGAGACTAGTTACAATGAGCAGTTCTTC
CASSQETSYNEQFF
>.|TRBJ1-2|TRBV10-3|TRBD1
TGTGCCATCAGTGAGCATGGGCAGGGGGATCCATATGGCTACACCTTC
CAISEHGQGDPYGYTF
>.|TRBJ1-4|TRBV12-3/TRBV12-4|.
TGTGCCAGCAGTCTTGAGGGACCGTGGAATGAAAAACTGTTTTTT
CASSLEGPWNEKLFF
>.|TRBJ2-7|TRBV28|TRBD1
TGTGCCAGCAGTCGCCGACAGGGAACCTACGAGCAGTACTTC
CASSRRQGTYEQYF
>.|TRBJ2-2|TRBV7-3|.
TGTGCCAGCAGCCACACAGGGTCCACCGGGGAGCTGTTTTTT
CASSHTGSTGELFF
>.|TRBJ1-6|TRBV7-2|.
TGTGCCAGCTCCGCGCAGGGACCGGGCGGTTCACCCCTCCACTTT
CASSAQGPGGSPLHF
>.|TRBJ2-2|TRBV20-1|TRBD2
TGCAGTCCAAGGGCGGGAGATACCGGGGAGCTGTTTTTT
CSPRAGDTGELFF
>many|TRBJ2-5|TRBV28|.
TGTGCCAGCAGTTGGCCGGGCAGGGGTGAGACCCAGTACTTC
CASSWPGRGETQYF
>few|TRBJ2-1|TRBV7-9|.
TGTGCCAGCAGCGCCCCGGGACATAGCTCCTACAATGAGCAGTTCTTC
CASSAPGHSSYNEQFF
>.|TRBJ2-5|TRBV19|.
TGTGCCAGTAGTATCCGTGGGAATGCTGGTAGTCGTCAAGAGACCCAGTACTTC
CASSIRGNAGSRQETQYF
>few|TRBJ2-3|TRBV6-2/TRBV6-3|TRBD2
TGTGCCAGCAGTGGACTAGCGGTCGCGCCCACAGATACGCAGTATTTT
CASSGLAVAPTDTQYF
>many|TRBJ2-2|TRBV12-3/TRBV12-4|TRBD2
TGTGCCAGCAGTTTCCCCCGACTAGCGGGACTAACCGGGGAGCTGTTTTTT
CASSFPRLAGLTGELFF
>few|TRBJ1-2|TRBV15|.
TGTGCCACCAGTCTTGGTCCCACCGCCTATGGCTACACCTTC
CATSLGPTAYGYTF
>.|TRBJ2-1|TRBV11-2|.
TGTGCCAGCAGCTCCGTTCCTTTCATGACAGTTAACTCATACAATGAGCAGTTCTTC
CASSSVPFMTVNSYNEQFF
>few|TRBJ1-5|TRBV20-1|.
TGCAGTGCTAGAGCCGCTCCCCAATGGGGCGTCTATAGCAATCAGCCCCAGCATTTT
CSARAAPQWGVYSNQPQHF
>.|TRBJ2-1|TRBV20-1|TRBD2
TGCAGTGCTTTAGCGGGGCTAAATGAGCAGTTCTTC
CSALAGLNEQFF
>many|TRBJ1-4|TRBV4-3|.
TGCGCCAGCAGCCAAGTGCGAAGGTTGGAAAAACTGTTTTTT
CASSQVRRLEKLFF
>few|TRBJ1-1|TRBV9|.
TGTGCCAGCAGCGCTGGAGGTCCCGGACAATTGGTAACTGAAGCTTTCTTT
CASSAGGPGQLVTEAFF
>many|TRBJ2-1|TRBV7-8|TRBD2
TGTGCCAGCAGCTCGGGACTAGCGGGTCCCTACAATGAGCAGTTCTTC
CASSSGLAGPYNEQFF
>many|TRBJ2-7|TRBV5-6|TRBD1
TGTGCCAGCAGCTTTCGGTCCGGGACAGCGTACTTC
CASSFRSGTAYF
>.|TRBJ1-3|TRBV4-3|.
TGCGCCAGCAGCCAAGAGGGTCCGGGACTCTCTGGAAACACCATATATTTT
CASSQEGPGLSGNTIYF
>few|TRBJ2-1|TRBV12-3/TRBV12-4|TRBD2
TGTGCCAGCAGTTTAGAGGGAGGGCGGTTCAATGAGCAGTTCTTC
CASSLEGGRFNEQFF
>few|TRBJ1-2|TRBV29-1|.
TGCAGCGTTGACTCCGGACAGACCGGCGGCGCTAACTATGGCTACACCTTC
CSVDSGQTGGANYGYTF
>.|TRBJ2-5|TRBV20-1|.
TGCAGTGCTAGAACGGGAAGGGACGAGACCCAGTACTTC
CSARTGRDETQYF
>many|TRBJ2-2|TRBV12-3/TRBV12-4|.
TGTGCCAGCCGGACCGACAGAGAGGGGTTCACCGGGGAGCTGTTTTTT
CASRTDREGFTGELFF
>.|TRBJ1-1|TRBV27|.
TGTGCCAGCAGTTTGTATGGAGAGTTGGACACTGAAGCTTTCTTT
CASSLYGELDTEAFF
>.|TRBJ2-7|TRBV6-2/TRBV6-3|.
TGTGCCAGCAGGGACCGAACCTACGAGCAGTACTTC
CASRDRTYEQYF
>few|TRBJ2-1|TRBV25-1|.
TGTGCCAGCCGAGTTCCGTGGGGGCAGTTCTTC
CASRVPWGQFF
>.|TRBJ2-5|TRBV20-1|.
TGCAGTGCTATATGGCCGACGACAATGACCCAGTACTTC
CSAIWPTTMTQYF